These 26 T cell receptor beta chains share one sample of origin, sequenced in a study of cytomegalovirus exposure and HLA in healthy donors. PCR amplification relied on 60 Vbeta primers (plus 13 Jbeta primers). Clones were read by immunoSEQ multiplex PCR, and TCRdb kept only the in-frame ones, dropping some. This repertoire shows fewer than 130,000 clones, about 68% found once; its top ten account for 3% to 4%. Sequencing was carried out using PBMCs. The receptors originated from a man aged 25 to 40 in good health and CMV-seropositive.

J is TRBJ2-2 and V is TRBV28; maybe TRBD1 (6 bases). Trimming stripped 7 bases from V and 1 base from J, with 7 bases between. Germline CDR1 and CDR2: MDHEN and SYDVKM. The CDR3 is 13 amino acids. The CDR3 loop is CASKTGNTGELFF. CDR3 bases: TGTGCCAGCAAGACAGGGAACACCGGGGAGCTGTTTTTT.

This clone was observed a single time. The rearrangement uses TRBV5-8 and TRBJ1-2, with unresolved D. The CDR3 covers 12 residues. Germline assignment: CDR1 SGHTS and CDR2 YDEGEE. With 5 bases removed from V and 8 bases from J, the gap between germline ends came to 13 bases. CDR3: CASRYPGGGYTF. As DNA, the CDR3 is TGTGCCAGCAGATATCCGGGAGGCGGCTACACCTTC.

The chain employs TRBV5-5 and TRBJ1-5; D gene unclear. V gave up 1 base and J gave up 6 bases, with 8 bases separating them. Germline V gives CDR1 SGHKS, CDR2 YYEKEE (reference sequence). CDR3 length: 13 amino acids. The CDR3 DNA reads TGTGCCAGCAGCTTGACCGGGATTCAGCCCCAGCATTTT. It codes for CASSLTGIQPQHF.

The chain employs TRBV6-1 and TRBJ1-3; no firm D call. The V gene lost 1 base and the J gene lost 4 bases, with 11 bases spanning the gap. The germline V gene encodes CDR1 MNHNS and CDR2 SASEGT. This CDR3 is 15 amino acids long. Written as DNA, the CDR3 is TGTGCCAGCAGTGAAGTCCCAGGCCCGGGAAACACCATATATTTT. Its protein is CASSEVPGPGNTIYF.

V gene TRBV5-4 combines with J gene TRBJ1-2; TRBD1 aligns across 7 bases. V gave up 0 bases and J gave up 8 bases; unmatched junction bases: 13. The V gene's germline CDR1 is SGHNT and CDR2 YYREEE (reference sequence). The CDR3 is made up of 16 amino acids. The CDR3 DNA reads as TGTGCCAGCAGCTTGGGGCAGGGGGGATCAACTCACGGCTACACCTTC. Residues: CASSLGQGGSTHGYTF. The variable domain in full, completed from reference TRBV5-4 and TRBJ1-2, reads ETGVTQSPTHLIKTRGQQVTLRCSSQSGHNTVSWYQQALGQGPQFIFQYYREEENGRGNFPPRFSGLQFPNYSSELNVNALELDDSALYLCASSLGQGGSTHGYTFGSGTRLTVV.

This clone turned up a few times. For the CDR3, the DNA is TGCGCCAGCAGCTTGGAAGGGAGTGGTCAGCCCCAGCATTTT. Encoded protein: CASSLEGSGQPQHF. This rearrangement joins TRBV5-1 to TRBJ1-5; D not certain. This CDR3 region has 14 residues. Per the germline V gene, CDR1 is SGHRS and CDR2 is YFSETQ. V lost 0 bases and J lost 6, with 10 bases in between.

CDR3 sequence (DNA): TGTGCCAGCAGCCCGAACATGAACACTGAAGCTTTCTTT. This encodes CASSPNMNTEAFF. This chain links TRBV14 with TRBJ1-1; D uncertain. CDR1 and CDR2 (germline): SGHDN, FVKESK. Trimming pared 4 bases from V and 0 bases from J, leaving 6 bases between. The length of the CDR3 is 13 residues.

This clone was recorded a few times. This chain joins TRBV4-1 and TRBJ2-1; 8 bases map to TRBD2. The CDR3 length is 16 residues. The V and J ends lost 1 base and 3 bases, in that order; junction bases with no gene match: 5. Germline assignment: CDR1 MGHRA and CDR2 YSYEKL. The CDR3 here is CASSQADGGDYNEQFF. CDR3 coding DNA: TGCGCCAGCAGCCAAGCCGACGGGGGGGACTACAATGAGCAGTTCTTC.

This clone has only a few counts. This chain uses TRBV7-2 with TRBJ2-5; the D is unclear. Between the trimmed V and J ends, which lost 2 bases and 7 bases, there was a span of 8 bases. The CDR3 has 12 residues. The germline V gene encodes CDR1 SGHTA and CDR2 FQGNSA. The CDR3 coding sequence is TGTGCCAGCAGCTTAACGCCGGGGACCCAGTACTTC. It encodes CASSLTPGTQYF.

The chain combines TRBV6-6 with TRBJ1-2, with D possibly being TRBD1 (5 bases). Trimming shortened V by 5 bases and J by 8 bases, and 15 bases separated the two germline ends. Germline assignment: CDR1 MNHNY and CDR2 SVGAGI (reference sequence). The CDR3 is 13 amino acids. CDR3 sequence (DNA): TGTGCCAGCAGTGCAGGGTACTTGGGGGGCTACACCTTC. Its translation is CASSAGYLGGYTF.

The chain recombines TRBV7-9 with TRBJ1-3; the D gene is possibly TRBD1 (5 bases). The CDR3 length is 15 residues. CDR1 is SEHNR and CDR2 is FQNEAQ in the germline V gene (reference sequence). V was shortened by 5 bases and J by 7 bases, with 18 bases between the two germline ends. The CDR3 region has the DNA TGTGCCAGCAGCGCCCCGGGACTCCGGAGGAACACCATATATTTT. It translates to CASSAPGLRRNTIYF.

A single count supports this clone. This sequence joins TRBV6-6 and TRBJ2-1, with TRBD2 matching 13 bases. The V gene end was trimmed by 5 bases and the J gene end by 7 bases; junction bases not matched to a gene: 5. This CDR3 has 15 amino acids. Germline V gives CDR1 MNHNY, CDR2 SVGAGI (reference sequence). CDR3 nucleotide sequence: TGTGCCAGCAGTGAGACTAGCGGGGGGCCGAATGAGCAGTTCTTC. Encoded protein: CASSETSGGPNEQFF.

The J gene is TRBJ2-7, the V gene TRBV15; no reliable D call. This CDR3 has 14 amino acids. V shed 0 bases and J shed 3 bases, with 9 bases lying between them. The germline gives CDR1 LNHNV, CDR2 YYDKDF (reference sequence). The CDR3 is CATSREGLGYEQYF. CDR3 nucleotide sequence: TGTGCCACCAGCAGAGAGGGCTTGGGCTACGAGCAGTACTTC.

V is TRBV7-9 and J is TRBJ2-3; 7 positions agree with TRBD2. The germline V gene encodes CDR1 SEHNR and CDR2 FQNEAQ (reference sequence). The CDR3 sequence is 14 residues long. Trimming cost V 4 bases and J 5 bases; bases outside gene matches: 6. As DNA, the CDR3 is TGTGCCAGCAGCTGGGGGGGATCTGAAGATACGCAGTATTTT. Translation gives CASSWGGSEDTQYF. The entire variable domain, with the rest obtained from reference TRBV7-9 and TRBJ2-3, is as follows: DTGVSQNPRHKITKRGQNVTFRCDPISEHNRLYWYRQTLGQGPEFLTYFQNEAQLEKSRLLSDRFSAERPKGSFSTLEIQRTEQGDSAMYLCASSWGGSEDTQYFGPGTRLTVL.

The chain has TRBV7-6 and TRBJ2-1; the D gene is possibly TRBD2 (6 bases). Trimming took off 3 bases at V and 3 bases at J, with 18 bases between the two ends. Looked up from germline, CDR1 is SGHVS and CDR2 is FNYEAQ. This CDR3 has 17 amino acids. The CDR3 reads CASSFDSSRGGYNEQFF. CDR3 coding DNA: TGTGCCAGCAGCTTCGACTCGTCCCGGGGAGGCTACAATGAGCAGTTCTTC.

The gene calls are TRBV19 and TRBJ2-5, with TRBD1 identical over 8 bases. The CDR3 loop spans 13 amino acids. The germline V gene encodes CDR1 LNHDA and CDR2 SQIVND (reference sequence). Trimming took 9 bases from V and 3 from J; bases not matched to a gene: 6. The CDR3 region is CASGVDREETQYF. The CDR3 DNA follows: TGTGCCAGCGGCGTGGACAGGGAAGAGACCCAGTACTTC.

Concerning this clone itself: The limits of the CDR3 on the DNA are not certain, so only TCRdb's listed CDR3 is given. The chain is built from TRBV7-3 and TRBJ2-1; TRBD2 is the table's D call, not checked against the DNA. Germline CDR1 SGHTA, CDR2 FQGTGA. The CDR3 length is 16 residues, termini included. The CDR3 here is CASSFDIVGLGAGLVF.

The chain employs TRBV19 and TRBJ2-5; perhaps TRBD1 as D (6 bases). With 5 bases removed from V and 11 bases from J, the gap between germline ends came to 12 bases. Germline values: CDR1 LNHDA, CDR2 SQIVND (reference sequence). The CDR3 runs 11 residues. CDR3 coding DNA: TGTGCCAGTAGTCAACAGGGCTGGCAGTACTTC. Its translation is CASSQQGWQYF.

The chain recombines TRBV10-3 with TRBJ2-7, with D uncertain. The V gene lost 8 bases and the J gene lost 4 bases, with 9 bases spanning the gap. This CDR3 spans 11 amino acids. The germline gives CDR1 ENHRY, CDR2 SYGVKD. CDR3 sequence reads: CAIGPAYEQYF. The CDR3 bases are TGTGCCATCGGGCCGGCGTACGAGCAGTACTTC.

V usage is TRBV7-9 and J usage is TRBJ2-5; the match to TRBD1 covers 7 bases. Germline CDR1 reads SEHNR; CDR2 reads FQNEAQ (reference sequence). CDR3 size: 13 residues. V was pared by 5 bases and J by 4 bases, with 4 bases of the junction left unmatched. The CDR3 here is CASSTAGGETQYF. CDR3 coding DNA: TGTGCCAGCAGCACAGCAGGGGGAGAGACCCAGTACTTC.

The chain has TRBV28 and TRBJ2-7; 11 nucleotides agree with TRBD2. The CDR3 is 14 amino acids. CDR1 and CDR2 from the germline V gene are MDHEN and SYDVKM. V shed 7 bases and J 2 bases; nucleotides not matched to a gene: 4. The CDR3 loop reads CASKTSGGPYEQYF. The DNA of the CDR3 is TGTGCCAGCAAAACTAGCGGGGGACCCTACGAGCAGTACTTC. The entire variable domain, with the rest obtained from reference TRBV28 and TRBJ2-7, is as follows: DVKVTQSSRYLVKRTGEKVFLECVQDMDHENMFWYRQDPGLGLRLIYFSYDVKMKEKGDIPEGYSVSREKKERFSLILESASTNQTSMYLCASKTSGGPYEQYFGPGTRLTVT.

The chain couples TRBV7-9 to TRBJ1-1; D possibly corresponds to TRBD1 (6 bases). V gave up 5 bases and J gave up 4 bases, with 11 bases separating them. The CDR3 is 13 residues long. Germline V gives CDR1 SEHNR, CDR2 FQNEAQ (reference sequence). This CDR3 is CASSRTALTEAFF. The CDR3 nucleotides read TGTGCCAGCAGCAGGACAGCCCTCACTGAAGCTTTCTTT. The whole variable domain, filled in from reference TRBV7-9 and TRBJ1-1, reads DTGVSQNPRHKITKRGQNVTFRCDPISEHNRLYWYRQTLGQGPEFLTYFQNEAQLEKSRLLSDRFSAERPKGSFSTLEIQRTEQGDSAMYLCASSRTALTEAFFGQGTRLTVV.

The gene calls are TRBV5-6 and TRBJ2-6, with 8 bases identical to TRBD1. Trimming at V came to 6 bases and at J to 5 bases, leaving 13 bases not matched to a gene. Germline V CDR1 and CDR2: SGHDT, YYEEEE. The CDR3 contains 17 residues. This CDR3 reads CASKTGTGQRWANVLTF. In DNA form, the CDR3 reads TGTGCCAGCAAAACCGGGACAGGTCAGAGGTGGGCCAACGTCCTGACTTTC. The variable domain in full, with the rest retrieved from reference TRBV5-6 and TRBJ2-6, is DAGVTQSPTHLIKTRGQQVTLRCSPKSGHDTVSWYQQALGQGPQFIFQYYEEEERQRGNFPDRFSGHQFPNYSSELNVNALLLGDSALYLCASKTGTGQRWANVLTFGAGSRLTVL.

This chain uses TRBV29-1 with TRBJ2-2; D remains ambiguous. CDR1 SQVTM and CDR2 ANQGSEA come from the germline V gene. Trimming cost V 5 bases and J 4 bases, with 11 bases left between them. The CDR3 covers 13 residues. The CDR3 nucleotides read TGCAGCGTTAATGGGCTCGGCACCGGGGAGCTGTTTTTT. Translating gives CSVNGLGTGELFF.

V is TRBV2 and J is TRBJ1-2; unclear D gene. The V gene's germline CDR1 is SNHLY and CDR2 FYNNEI. The CDR3 sequence is 13 residues long. V dropped 3 bases and J dropped 1 base, with 6 bases sitting between them. CDR3 residues: CASSDEGNYGYTF. In nucleotides, the CDR3 is TGTGCCAGCAGTGACGAGGGTAACTATGGCTACACCTTC.

With respect to this clone: This same CDR3 is encoded by further DNA sequences in the sample. This chain links TRBV7-9 with TRBJ1-1, with a weak D call TRBD1 (6 bases). The CDR3 runs to 14 residues. The V gene lost 5 bases and the J gene lost 2 bases, with 12 bases spanning the gap. CDR1 SEHNR and CDR2 FQNEAQ come from the germline V gene (reference sequence). CDR3 coding DNA: TGTGCCAGCAGCCACGTAGGGGGTAACACTGAAGCTTTCTTT. It translates to CASSHVGGNTEAFF.